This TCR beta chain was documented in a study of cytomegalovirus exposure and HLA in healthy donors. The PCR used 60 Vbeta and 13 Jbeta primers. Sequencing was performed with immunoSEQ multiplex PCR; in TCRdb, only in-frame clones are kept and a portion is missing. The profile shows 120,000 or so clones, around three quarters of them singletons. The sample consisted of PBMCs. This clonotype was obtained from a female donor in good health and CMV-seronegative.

The CDR3 DNA is TGTGCCAGCAGCCGCCACAGGGAAGAGACCCAGTACTTC. Amino acids: CASSRHREETQYF. The chain couples TRBV7-6 to TRBJ2-5, with a tentative D call TRBD1 (6 bases). V lost 5 bases, J lost 3 bases, and 10 bases lay in between. Germline values: CDR1 SGHVS, CDR2 FNYEAQ. The CDR3 is 13 residues long.